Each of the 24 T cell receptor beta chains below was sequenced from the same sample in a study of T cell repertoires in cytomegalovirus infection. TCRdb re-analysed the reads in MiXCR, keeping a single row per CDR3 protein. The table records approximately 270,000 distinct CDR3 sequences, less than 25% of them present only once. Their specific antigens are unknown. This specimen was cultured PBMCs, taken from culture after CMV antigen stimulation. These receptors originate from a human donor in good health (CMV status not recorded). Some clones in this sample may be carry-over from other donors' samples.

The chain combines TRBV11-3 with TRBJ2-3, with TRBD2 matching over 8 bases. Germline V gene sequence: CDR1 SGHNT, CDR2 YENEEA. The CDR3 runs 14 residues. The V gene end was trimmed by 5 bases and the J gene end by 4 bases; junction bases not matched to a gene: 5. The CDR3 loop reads CASSQAGVADTQYF. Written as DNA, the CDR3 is TGTGCCAGCAGCCAAGCGGGAGTGGCAGATACGCAGTATTTT.

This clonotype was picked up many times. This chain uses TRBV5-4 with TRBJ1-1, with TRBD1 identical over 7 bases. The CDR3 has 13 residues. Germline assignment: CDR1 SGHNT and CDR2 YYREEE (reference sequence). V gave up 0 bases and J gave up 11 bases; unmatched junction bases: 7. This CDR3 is CASSLVATGHAFF. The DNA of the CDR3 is TGTGCCAGCAGCTTGGTGGCGACAGGGCATGCTTTCTTT.

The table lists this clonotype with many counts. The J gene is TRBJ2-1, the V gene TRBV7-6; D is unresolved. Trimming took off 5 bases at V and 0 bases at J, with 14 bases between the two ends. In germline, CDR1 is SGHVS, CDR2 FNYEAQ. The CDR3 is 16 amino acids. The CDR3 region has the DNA TGTGCCAGCAGCCCTAGTGTGGCGAGCTCCTACAATGAGCAGTTCTTC. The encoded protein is CASSPSVASSYNEQFF.

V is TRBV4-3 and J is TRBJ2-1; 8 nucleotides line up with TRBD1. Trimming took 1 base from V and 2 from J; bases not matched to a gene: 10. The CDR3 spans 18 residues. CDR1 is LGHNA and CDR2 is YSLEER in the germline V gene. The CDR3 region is CASSQAPTGTGAYNEQFF. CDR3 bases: TGCGCCAGCAGCCAAGCCCCTACCGGGACAGGAGCCTACAATGAGCAGTTCTTC.

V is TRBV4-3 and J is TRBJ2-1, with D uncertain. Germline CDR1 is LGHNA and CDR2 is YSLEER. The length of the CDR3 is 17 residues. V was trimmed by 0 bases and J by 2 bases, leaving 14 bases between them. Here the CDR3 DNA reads TGCGCCAGCAGCCAAGATATCCCCGGGCGCGCCTACAATGAGCAGTTCTTC. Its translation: CASSQDIPGRAYNEQFF.

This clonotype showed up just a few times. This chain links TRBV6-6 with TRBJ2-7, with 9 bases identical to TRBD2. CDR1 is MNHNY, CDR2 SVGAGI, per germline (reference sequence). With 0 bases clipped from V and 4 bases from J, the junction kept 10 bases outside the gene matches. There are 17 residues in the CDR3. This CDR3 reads CASSYSNPTSGLYEQYF. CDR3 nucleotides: TGTGCCAGCAGTTACTCGAACCCCACTAGCGGGCTTTACGAGCAGTACTTC.

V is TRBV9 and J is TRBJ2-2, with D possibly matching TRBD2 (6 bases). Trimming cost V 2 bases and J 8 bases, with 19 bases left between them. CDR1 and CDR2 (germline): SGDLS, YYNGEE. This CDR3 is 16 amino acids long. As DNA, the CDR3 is TGTGCCAGCAGCGTGGGACTTTTAATCGGGGAGGGGGAGCTGTTTTTT. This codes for CASSVGLLIGEGELFF.

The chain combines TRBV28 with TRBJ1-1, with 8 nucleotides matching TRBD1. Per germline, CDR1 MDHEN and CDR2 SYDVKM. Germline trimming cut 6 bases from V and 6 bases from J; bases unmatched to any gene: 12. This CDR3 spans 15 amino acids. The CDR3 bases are TGTGCCAGCAGCTCGGTAGGGACAGGTCGGGCTGAAGCTTTCTTT. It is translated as CASSSVGTGRAEAFF.

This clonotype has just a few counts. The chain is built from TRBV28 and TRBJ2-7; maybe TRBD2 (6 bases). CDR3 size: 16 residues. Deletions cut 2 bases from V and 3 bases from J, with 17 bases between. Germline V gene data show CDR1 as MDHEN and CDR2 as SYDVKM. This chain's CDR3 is CASSLDRGLARYEQYF. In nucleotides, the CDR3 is TGTGCCAGCAGTTTAGATCGGGGTCTAGCGCGCTACGAGCAGTACTTC.

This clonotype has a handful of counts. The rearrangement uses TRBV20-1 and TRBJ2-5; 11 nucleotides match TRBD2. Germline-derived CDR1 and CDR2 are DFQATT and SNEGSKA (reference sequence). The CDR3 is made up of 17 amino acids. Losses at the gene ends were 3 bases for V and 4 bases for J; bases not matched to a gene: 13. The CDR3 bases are TGCAGTGCTAGCGGGGTGCTTAGCGGGAGGGAGGCAGAGACCCAGTACTTC. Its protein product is CSASGVLSGREAETQYF.

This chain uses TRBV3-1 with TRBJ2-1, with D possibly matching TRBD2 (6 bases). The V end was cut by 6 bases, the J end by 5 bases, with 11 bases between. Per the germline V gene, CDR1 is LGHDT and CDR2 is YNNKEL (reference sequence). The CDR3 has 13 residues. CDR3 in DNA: TGTGCCAGCAGGCCGGCGGGGAACAATGAGCAGTTCTTC. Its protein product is CASRPAGNNEQFF.

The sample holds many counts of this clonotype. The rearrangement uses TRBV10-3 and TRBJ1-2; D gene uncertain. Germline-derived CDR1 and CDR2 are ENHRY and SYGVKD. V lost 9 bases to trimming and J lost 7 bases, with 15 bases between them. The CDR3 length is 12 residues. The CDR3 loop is CAIAGSRPGYTF. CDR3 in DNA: TGTGCCATAGCCGGGTCAAGACCTGGCTACACCTTC.

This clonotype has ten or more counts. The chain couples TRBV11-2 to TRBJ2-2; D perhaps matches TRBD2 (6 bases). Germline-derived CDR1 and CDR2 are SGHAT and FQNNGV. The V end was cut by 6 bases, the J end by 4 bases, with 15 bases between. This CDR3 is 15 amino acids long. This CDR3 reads CASRTPGRSTGELFF. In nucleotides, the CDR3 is TGTGCCAGCAGAACTCCAGGGAGGTCCACCGGGGAGCTGTTTTTT. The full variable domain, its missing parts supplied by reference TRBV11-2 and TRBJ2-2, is EAGVAQSPRYKIIEKRQSVAFWCNPISGHATLYWYQQILGQGPKLLIQFQNNGVVDDSQLPKDRFSAERLKGVDSTLKIQPAKLEDSAVYLCASRTPGRSTGELFFGEGSRLTVL.

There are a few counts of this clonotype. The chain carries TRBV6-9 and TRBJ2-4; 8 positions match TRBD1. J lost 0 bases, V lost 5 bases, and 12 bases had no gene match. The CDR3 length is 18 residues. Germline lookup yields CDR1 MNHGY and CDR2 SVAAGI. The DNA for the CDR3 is TGTGCCAGCAGTCACCGACAGGGGAGACCTCTAGCCAAAAACATTCAGTACTTC. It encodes CASSHRQGRPLAKNIQYF.

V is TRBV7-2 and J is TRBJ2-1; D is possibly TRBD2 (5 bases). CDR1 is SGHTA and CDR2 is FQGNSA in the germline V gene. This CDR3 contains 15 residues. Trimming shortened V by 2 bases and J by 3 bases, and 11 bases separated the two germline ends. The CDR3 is CASSLSLGVYNEQFF. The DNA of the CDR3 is TGTGCCAGCAGCTTAAGCCTCGGGGTCTACAATGAGCAGTTCTTC.

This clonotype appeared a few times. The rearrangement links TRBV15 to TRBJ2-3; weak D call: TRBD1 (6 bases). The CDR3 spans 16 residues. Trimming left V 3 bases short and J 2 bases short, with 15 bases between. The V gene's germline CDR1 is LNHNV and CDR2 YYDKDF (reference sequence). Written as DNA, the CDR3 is TGTGCCACCAGCAGTTTAACAGGGATCGTCACAGATACGCAGTATTTT. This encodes CATSSLTGIVTDTQYF. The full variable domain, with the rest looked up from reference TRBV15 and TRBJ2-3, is DAMVIQNPRYQVTQFGKPVTLSCSQTLNHNVMYWYQQKSSQAPKLLFHYYDKDFNNEADTPDNFQSRRPNTSFCFLDIRSPGLGDTAMYLCATSSLTGIVTDTQYFGPGTRLTVL.

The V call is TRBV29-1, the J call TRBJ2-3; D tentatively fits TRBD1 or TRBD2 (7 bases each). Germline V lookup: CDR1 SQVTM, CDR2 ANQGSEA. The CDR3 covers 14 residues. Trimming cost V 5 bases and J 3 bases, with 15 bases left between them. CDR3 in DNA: TGCAGCGTTCCTCGACAGGGAGGGACAGATACGCAGTATTTT. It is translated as CSVPRQGGTDTQYF.

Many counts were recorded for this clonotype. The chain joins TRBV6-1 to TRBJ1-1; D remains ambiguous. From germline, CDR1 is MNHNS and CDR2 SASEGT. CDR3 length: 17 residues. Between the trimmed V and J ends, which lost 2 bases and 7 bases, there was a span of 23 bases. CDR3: CASSEPRTGSQEGEAFF. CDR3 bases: TGTGCCAGCAGTGAACCAAGGACGGGCAGCCAAGAGGGTGAAGCTTTCTTT.

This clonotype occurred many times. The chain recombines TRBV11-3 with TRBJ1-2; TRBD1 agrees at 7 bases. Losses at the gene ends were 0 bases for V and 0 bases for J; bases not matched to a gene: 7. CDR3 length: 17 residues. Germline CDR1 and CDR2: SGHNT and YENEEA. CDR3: CASSLEGGIVANYGYTF. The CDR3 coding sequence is TGTGCCAGCAGCTTAGAAGGGGGCATCGTAGCTAACTATGGCTACACCTTC.

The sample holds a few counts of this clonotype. The CDR3 protein is CSVAGTSGGYNEQFF. Here the CDR3 DNA reads TGCAGCGTTGCCGGGACTAGCGGGGGGTACAATGAGCAGTTCTTC. The chain employs TRBV29-1 and TRBJ2-1; 15 bases align to TRBD2. This CDR3 region has 15 residues. Trimming took 4 bases from V and 4 from J; bases not matched to a gene: 2. From germline, CDR1 is SQVTM and CDR2 ANQGSEA.

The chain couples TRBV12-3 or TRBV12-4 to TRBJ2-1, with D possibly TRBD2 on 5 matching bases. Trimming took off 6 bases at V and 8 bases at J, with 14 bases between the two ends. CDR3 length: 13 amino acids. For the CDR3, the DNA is TGTGCCAGCAGCCGAGGACTTTTCTATGAGCAGTTCTTC. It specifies CASSRGLFYEQFF.

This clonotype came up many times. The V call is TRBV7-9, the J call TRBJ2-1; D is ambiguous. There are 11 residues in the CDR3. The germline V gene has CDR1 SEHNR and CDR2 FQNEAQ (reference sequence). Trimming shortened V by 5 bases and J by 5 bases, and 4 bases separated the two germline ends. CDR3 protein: CASSDHNEQFF. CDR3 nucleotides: TGTGCCAGCAGCGATCACAATGAGCAGTTCTTC.

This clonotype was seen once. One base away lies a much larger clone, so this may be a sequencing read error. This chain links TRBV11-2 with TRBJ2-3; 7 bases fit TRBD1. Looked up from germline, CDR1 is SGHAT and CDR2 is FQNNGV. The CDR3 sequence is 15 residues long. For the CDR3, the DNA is TGTGCCAGCAGCTTGAGGTTAGGGGGCACAGATACGCGGTATTTT. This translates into CASSLRLGGTDTRYF.

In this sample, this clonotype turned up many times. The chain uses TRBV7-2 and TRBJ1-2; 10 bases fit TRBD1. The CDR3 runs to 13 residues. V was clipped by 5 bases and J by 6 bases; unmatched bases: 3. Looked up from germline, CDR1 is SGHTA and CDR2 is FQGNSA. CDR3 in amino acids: CASSAGTGDGYTF. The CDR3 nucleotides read TGTGCCAGCAGCGCTGGGACAGGGGATGGCTACACCTTC.